This TCR beta chain was sequenced for a study of shared clonotypes between healthy human individuals. About the study: There were three CD4 naive, three CD4 memory, two CD8 naive and one CD8 memory plates per donor.

Naive CD8 populations comprised CD45RO-negative cells positively selected for CCR7, excluding terminally differentiated effector memory CD45RA+ cells. Study outcomes and limitations: Among a few donors, roughly 5% of naive CD4 clonotypes were found in common. Despite large depth, rarefaction showed incomplete sorted-subset sequencing.

As concerns this clone: The antigen remains undetermined.

Sequencing used immunoSEQ multiplex PCR; TCRdb keeps in-frame clones, though not all of them. The top ten clones hold 1% to 1.5% of a sample with some 1,900,000 clones, over 85% of them seen once. The CDR3 length is 12 residues. Germline V gene sequence: CDR1 SGHAT, CDR2 FQNNGV. The V end was cut by 5 bases, the J end by 6 bases, with 11 bases between. Sequenced sample: naive CD8+ T cells sorted from blood. This TCR derives from a man aged 18 to 29 in good health. The rearrangement links TRBV11-2 to TRBJ2-7; D gene ambiguous. CDR3 DNA: TGTGCCAGCAGCCCCACGGCCCTCGAGCAGTACTTC. It codes for CASSPTALEQYF. Full variable domain (rest looked up from reference TRBV11-2 and TRBJ2-7): EAGVAQSPRYKIIEKRQSVAFWCNPISGHATLYWYQQILGQGPKLLIQFQNNGVVDDSQLPKDRFSAERLKGVDSTLKIQPAKLEDSAVYLCASSPTALEQYFGPGTRLTVT.